These T cell receptor beta chains were read from a single sample in a study of T cell responses to AZD1222 COVID-19 vaccine. TCRdb's copy holds only in-frame clones and misses some; the assay was immunoSEQ multiplex PCR. Altogether 95,000 to 150,000 clones are present, around nine tenths being singletons, with the ten largest covering under 4.5%. The sequenced sample was peripheral blood, obtained 28 days after the second dose of the MenACWY control vaccine. All receptors come from an adult who received the MenACWY meningococcal vaccine as a control. CDR3s include the opening cysteine and the closing phenylalanine or tryptophan. D genes are given only for firm matches. Clone size is stated in some rows and not others, as once, few, many or a class when expanded.

TRBV5-1,TRBD2,NA,TRBJ2-1,CASSPMTSGSYNEQFF,TGCGCCAGCAGCCCTATGACTAGCGGGAGTTACAATGAGCAGTTCTTC
TRBV10-3,NA,NA,TRBJ1-1,CAISISLLNTEAFF,TGTGCCATCAGTATATCTCTTCTGAACACTGAAGCTTTCTTT
TRBV5-8,NA,NA,TRBJ2-1,CASSSTGTTYNEQFF,TGTGCCAGCAGCTCAACCGGGACAACCTACAATGAGCAGTTCTTC
TRBV3-1/TRBV3-2,TRBD1,NA,TRBJ2-1,CASSPRQGVYNEQFF,TGTGCCAGCAGCCCCAGACAGGGGGTCTACAATGAGCAGTTCTTC
TRBV6-4,TRBD2,NA,TRBJ2-5,CASSDSGTSGGRETQYF,TGTGCCAGCAGTGACTCCGGGACTAGCGGGGGTCGGGAGACCCAGTACTTC
TRBV28,NA,once,TRBJ1-3,CASSLAGDAGNTIYF,TGTGCCAGCAGTTTAGCAGGGGATGCTGGAAACACCATATATTTT
TRBV7-9,NA,NA,TRBJ1-1,CASSSGGTEAFF,TGTGCCAGCAGCTCGGGGGGGACTGAAGCTTTCTTT
TRBV6-6,NA,NA,TRBJ1-3,CASSYSGFRNTIYF,TGTGCCAGCAGTTACTCAGGGTTTAGAAACACCATATATTTT
TRBV7-9,TRBD1,few,TRBJ1-2,CASSSGTGMFYYGYTF,TGTGCCAGCAGCTCAGGGACAGGGATGTTCTACTATGGCTACACCTTC
TRBV6-5,NA,NA,TRBJ1-5,CASSYVQGDQPQHF,TGTGCCAGCAGTTACGTACAGGGTGATCAGCCCCAGCATTTT
TRBV11-3,TRBD2,once,TRBJ2-2,CASSLGLAETGELFF,TGTGCCAGCAGCCTCGGACTAGCGGAAACCGGGGAGCTGTTTTTT
TRBV15,TRBD1,NA,TRBJ2-3,CATRPDRVETDTQYF,TGTGCCACCCGCCCGGACAGGGTGGAGACAGATACGCAGTATTTT
TRBV7-6,TRBD2,NA,TRBJ2-3,CASSLVAGGRADTQYF,TGTGCCAGCAGCTTAGTAGCGGGGGGGCGGGCAGATACGCAGTATTTT
TRBV2,TRBD1,NA,TRBJ2-7,CASSGQGQVEQYF,TGTGCCAGCAGTGGACAGGGGCAGGTCGAGCAGTACTTC
TRBV4-1,NA,NA,TRBJ2-7,CASSQGRGSYEQYF,TGCGCCAGCAGCCAAGGCAGGGGATCCTACGAGCAGTACTTC
TRBV6-6,TRBD2,once,TRBJ2-3,CASSYGLAGGASDTDTQYF,TGTGCCAGCAGCTACGGTCTAGCGGGGGGAGCAAGTGACACAGATACGCAGTATTTT
TRBV20-1,NA,NA,TRBJ2-3,CSAGPSDTQYF,TGCAGTGCTGGGCCCAGTGATACGCAGTATTTT
TRBV28,NA,NA,TRBJ1-1,CASSSSTLEGRTEAFF,TGTGCCAGCAGTTCCTCAACACTGGAGGGCCGTACTGAAGCTTTCTTT
TRBV27,NA,NA,TRBJ1-1,CASSYTADKKNTEAFF,TGTGCCAGCAGTTACACCGCGGACAAAAAGAACACTGAAGCTTTCTTT
TRBV28,NA,NA,TRBJ1-1,CASRNNNREGPNTEAFF,TGTGCCAGCCGTAACAACAACCGGGAGGGCCCGAACACTGAAGCTTTCTTT
TRBV5-4,NA,once,TRBJ1-1,CASSLRGATEAFF,TGTGCCAGCAGCTTGCGGGGGGCGACTGAAGCTTTCTTT
TRBV7-2,NA,NA,TRBJ2-5,CASSLGGGGETQYF,TGTGCCAGCAGCTTAGGCGGAGGGGGAGAGACCCAGTACTTC
TRBV19,TRBD2,NA,TRBJ2-2,CASRRRRTSGGLNTGELFF,TGTGCCAGCCGACGTCGCAGGACTAGCGGGGGGCTGAACACCGGGGAGCTGTTTTTT